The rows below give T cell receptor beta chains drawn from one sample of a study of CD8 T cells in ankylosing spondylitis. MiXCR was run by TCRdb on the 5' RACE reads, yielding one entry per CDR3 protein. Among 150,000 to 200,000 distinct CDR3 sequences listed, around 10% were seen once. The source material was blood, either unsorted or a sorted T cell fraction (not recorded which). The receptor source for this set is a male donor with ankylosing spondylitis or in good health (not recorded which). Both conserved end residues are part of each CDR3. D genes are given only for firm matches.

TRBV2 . CAQSREGDTDTQYF
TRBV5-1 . CASSSLSSVRSYNEQFF
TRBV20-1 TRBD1 CSARAGTGVNQPQHF
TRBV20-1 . CSARQAQGEYQPQHF
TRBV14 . CASSHRVRSTNEKLFF
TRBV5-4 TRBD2 CASSYSGRVDEQFF
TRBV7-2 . CASSLERGSNYEQYF
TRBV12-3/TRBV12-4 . CASSPQATIGYGYTF
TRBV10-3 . CAISDSVEGRYEQYF
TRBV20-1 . CSARSDSFNQPQHF